The sequence of this T cell receptor beta chain was determined in a study of blood T cell repertoires in COVID-19. Study-level information: The United States, Italy and Spain were the sources of the acute and convalescent COVID-19 samples. T cells, B-cell-depleted T cells, or PBMCs supplied cDNA or gDNA.

Original processing methods: Amplifying reference gene primers gave estimates of nucleated cell counts. Profiled with immunoSEQ multiplex PCR; TCRdb holds only in-frame clones, not every one. V, J and clone size are taken as reported in that table, and D and trimming were inferred from the DNA itself. Counted here are 110,000 or so clones, approximately 81% occurring once; the ten biggest clones make up 37%. Germline trimming cut 6 bases from V and 9 bases from J; bases unmatched to any gene: 6. This CDR3 comprises 12 residues. Germline CDR1 MNHEY, CDR2 SVGAGI. This sequence was found in a man aged 80 or over with acute or convalescent COVID-19. Sequenced: peripheral blood. This chain joins TRBV6-5 and TRBJ2-3, with 7 bases aligning to TRBD1. For the CDR3, the DNA is TGTGCCAGCAGACCCACAGGGGACACGCAGTATTTT. This sequence encodes CASRPTGDTQYF.